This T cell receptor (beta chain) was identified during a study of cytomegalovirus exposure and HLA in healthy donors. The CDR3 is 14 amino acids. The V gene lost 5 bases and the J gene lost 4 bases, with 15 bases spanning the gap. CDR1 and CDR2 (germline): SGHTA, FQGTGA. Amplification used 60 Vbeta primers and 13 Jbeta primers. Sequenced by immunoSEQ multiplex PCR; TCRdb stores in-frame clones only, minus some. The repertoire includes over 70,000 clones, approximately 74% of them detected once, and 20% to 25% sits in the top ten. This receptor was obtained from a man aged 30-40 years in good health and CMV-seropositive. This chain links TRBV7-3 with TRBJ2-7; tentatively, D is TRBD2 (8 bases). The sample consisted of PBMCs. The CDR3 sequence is CASSPGGGAYEQYF. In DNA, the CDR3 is TGTGCCAGCAGCCCGGGAGGGGGCGCGTACGAGCAGTACTTC.